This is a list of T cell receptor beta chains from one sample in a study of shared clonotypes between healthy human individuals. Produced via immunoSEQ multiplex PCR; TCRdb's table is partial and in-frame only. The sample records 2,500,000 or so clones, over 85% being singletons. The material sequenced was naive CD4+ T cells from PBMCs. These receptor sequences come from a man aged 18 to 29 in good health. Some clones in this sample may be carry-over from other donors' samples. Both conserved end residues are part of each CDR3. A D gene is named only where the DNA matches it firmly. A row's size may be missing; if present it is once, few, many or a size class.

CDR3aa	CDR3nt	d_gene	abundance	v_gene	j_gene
CASSLVGPWAEAFF	TGTGCCAGCAGTTTAGTCGGCCCTTGGGCTGAAGCTTTCTTT	-	-	TRBV28	TRBJ1-1
CASSVQSSTDTQYF	TGTGCCAGCAGCGTTCAGAGCAGTACAGATACGCAGTATTTT	-	-	TRBV9	TRBJ2-3
CASSRHRATNEKLFF	TGTGCCAGCAGTCGTCACAGGGCAACTAATGAAAAACTGTTTTTT	-	once	TRBV28	TRBJ1-4
CASSLAGTDYEQYF	TGCGCCAGCAGCTTGGCGGGGACCGACTACGAGCAGTACTTC	-	-	TRBV5-1	TRBJ2-7
CASSLVRRTSGATYEQYF	TGTGCCAGCAGCTTAGTCCGACGGACTAGCGGGGCAACCTACGAGCAGTACTTC	TRBD2	once	TRBV11-2	TRBJ2-7
CASGLPAGPGYTF	TGTGCCAGCGGGCTTCCTGCGGGGCCCGGCTACACCTTC	-	-	TRBV28	TRBJ1-2
CASSPTTTGGEGIQYF	TGTGCCAGCAGTCCCACCACGACAGGGGGGGAAGGCATTCAGTACTTC	TRBD1	-	TRBV27	TRBJ2-4
CASSHRQNYGYTF	TGTGCCAGCAGTCACAGACAGAACTATGGCTACACCTTC	-	-	TRBV28	TRBJ1-2
CASSSDRAASRTF	TGTGCCAGCAGTTCTGACCGGGCCGCCTCACGGACCTTC	-	-	TRBV27	TRBJ1-2
CASSEPNNADTQYF	TGCGCCAGCAGTGAGCCAAATAATGCAGATACGCAGTATTTT	-	once	TRBV10-2	TRBJ2-3
CAISESAIVLFF	TGTGCCATCAGTGAGTCGGCCATAGTACTGTTTTTT	-	-	TRBV10-3	TRBJ1-4
CASSLIVGNTEAFF	TGTGCCAGCAGCCTCATCGTAGGGAACACTGAAGCTTTCTTT	-	once	TRBV14	TRBJ1-1
CASSLGDRRNEQFF	TGCGCCAGCAGCTTGGGGGACAGGAGGAATGAGCAGTTCTTC	TRBD1	-	TRBV5-1	TRBJ2-1
CASRIRTRGPVGSPLHF	TGTGCCAGCAGGATAAGGACCAGGGGCCCCGTGGGTTCACCCCTCCACTTT	-	-	TRBV27	TRBJ1-6
CSVGGGWEQYF	TGCAGCGTTGGAGGTGGGTGGGAGCAGTACTTC	-	-	TRBV29-1	TRBJ2-7
CASSLEGTDTQYF	TGTGCCAGCAGCTTGGAGGGGACAGATACGCAGTATTTT	-	-	TRBV11-3	TRBJ2-3
CASSQYATSGANVLTF	TGCGCCAGCAGTCAGTATGCCACTTCTGGGGCCAACGTCCTGACTTTC	-	-	TRBV5-1	TRBJ2-6
CASSPPRGKDTQYF	TGTGCCAGCAGTCCCCCGAGGGGGAAAGATACGCAGTATTTT	-	once	TRBV27	TRBJ2-3
CASSEQPQGNTEAFF	TGTGCCAGCAGTGAACAGCCACAGGGAAACACTGAAGCTTTCTTT	-	-	TRBV6-1	TRBJ1-1
CASSSSGTYGYTF	TGTGCCAGCAGTTCGTCGGGGACCTATGGCTACACCTTC	-	-	TRBV5-8	TRBJ1-2
CAISVASGDIQYF	TGTGCCATCAGTGTCGCTAGCGGGGACATTCAGTACTTC	TRBD2	-	TRBV10-3	TRBJ2-4
CASAVQGHEKLFF	TGTGCCAGCGCGGTACAGGGCCATGAAAAACTGTTTTTT	-	-	TRBV6-1	TRBJ1-4
CASGLVAGGPGVLDTQYF	TGTGCCAGCGGCTTAGTAGCGGGAGGGCCGGGAGTTCTGGATACGCAGTATTTT	TRBD2	-	TRBV7-8	TRBJ2-3
CASSLGGAPEAFF	TGTGCCAGCAGCTTAGGAGGGGCCCCTGAAGCTTTCTTT	-	-	TRBV11-1	TRBJ1-1
CASSQDYGPRNEQFF	TGTGCCAGCAGCCAAGATTACGGGCCTCGGAATGAGCAGTTCTTC	-	-	TRBV4-2	TRBJ2-1
CASSADGTQYF	TGTGCCAGCAGCGCAGATGGGACCCAGTACTTC	-	-	TRBV7-9	TRBJ2-5
CASSLDSGGNTIYF	TGCGCCAGCAGCTTGGATAGCGGCGGAAACACCATATATTTT	-	-	TRBV5-1	TRBJ1-3
CASTERTSGYEQYF	TGTGCCAGCACCGAACGGACTAGCGGCTACGAGCAGTACTTC	TRBD2	-	TRBV7-9	TRBJ2-7
CASRSGGAGDSTDTQYF	TGTGCCAGCAGGTCCGGGGGTGCGGGAGATAGCACAGATACGCAGTATTTT	TRBD2	-	TRBV28	TRBJ2-3
CASTVTGSCKEKLFF	TGCGCCAGCACCGTGACAGGGTCTTGTAAGGAAAAACTGTTTTTT	TRBD1	-	TRBV23-1	TRBJ1-4
CASRPTPGLAYNEQFF	TGTGCCAGCAGGCCTACCCCGGGACTAGCATACAATGAGCAGTTCTTC	TRBD2	-	TRBV11-2	TRBJ2-1
CASSESLARYGYTF	TGTGCCAGCAGTGAATCTTTGGCCCGCTATGGCTACACCTTC	-	once	TRBV6-1	TRBJ1-2
CAILGNRQGDTEAFF	TGTGCCATCCTAGGGAATCGACAGGGGGACACTGAAGCTTTCTTT	TRBD1	once	TRBV6-6	TRBJ1-1
CASSLRPGNYGYTF	TGTGCCAGCAGCTTACGCCCAGGGAACTATGGCTACACCTTC	-	-	TRBV11-1	TRBJ1-2
CASSRTDGTEAFF	TGCGCCAGCAGCCGTACCGATGGGACTGAAGCTTTCTTT	-	-	TRBV5-1	TRBJ1-1
CASSLGTVNTEAFF	TGTGCCAGCAGCTTGGGGACAGTGAACACTGAAGCTTTCTTT	TRBD1	-	TRBV7-2	TRBJ1-1
CASSYSPPSVDTQYF	TGTGCCAGCAGTTACTCCCCGCCTTCGGTGGATACGCAGTATTTT	-	once	TRBV6-5	TRBJ2-3
CASRDRGTDTQYF	TGTGCCAGCAGGGACAGGGGGACAGATACGCAGTATTTT	TRBD1	-	TRBV19	TRBJ2-3
CSVEERLALSYNEQFF	TGCAGCGTTGAAGAGCGACTAGCGCTTTCCTACAATGAGCAGTTCTTC	TRBD2	-	TRBV29-1	TRBJ2-1
CASSFGVRGTYGYTF	TGTGCCAGCAGCTTCGGCGTGCGGGGAACCTATGGCTACACCTTC	-	-	TRBV7-9	TRBJ1-2
CASSPTSGDSYETQYF	TGCGCCAGCAGCCCCACATCTGGGGATTCGTACGAGACCCAGTACTTC	-	-	TRBV5-1	TRBJ2-5
CASSLGRFGDEQYF	TGTGCCAGCAGCTTAGGACGATTCGGGGACGAGCAGTACTTC	-	-	TRBV11-3	TRBJ2-7
CASSPTGSKDTQYF	TGTGCCAGCTCACCGACGGGGTCGAAAGATACGCAGTATTTT	-	-	TRBV18	TRBJ2-3
CASRPSGLISYEQYF	TGTGCCAGCAGACCTAGCGGTCTTATCTCCTACGAGCAGTACTTC	TRBD2	-	TRBV27	TRBJ2-7
CASSLRDYYQETQYF	TGTGCCAGCAGCCTCCGGGACTATTACCAAGAGACCCAGTACTTC	TRBD2	-	TRBV7-2	TRBJ2-5
CASGLIVAGRYEQYF	TGTGCTAGTGGTTTGATAGTGGCGGGTAGATACGAGCAGTACTTC	-	-	TRBV12-5	TRBJ2-7
CASSPGTGGTEAFF	TGTGCCAGCAGCCCAGGGACAGGGGGAACTGAAGCTTTCTTT	TRBD1	-	TRBV7-3	TRBJ1-1
CSVVARDPDTQYF	TGCAGCGTAGTAGCGAGAGACCCAGATACGCAGTATTTT	-	-	TRBV29-1	TRBJ2-3
CASSLGYVGGRSILFF	TGTGCCAGCAGCTTAGGATATGTGGGAGGCCGTAGTATTCTGTTCTTC	-	-	TRBV11-3	TRBJ2-1
CASSERGGPAFF	TGTGCCAGCAGTGAGAGGGGAGGCCCGGCTTTCTTT	-	-	TRBV2	TRBJ1-1
CASKEYGVRHGLDEQYF	TGTGCCAGCAAAGAGTACGGGGTTCGACATGGACTGGACGAGCAGTACTTC	-	-	TRBV27	TRBJ2-7
CASSVAGGRAFSYNEQFF	TGTGCCAGCAGCGTAGCTGGCGGGAGGGCCTTTTCCTACAATGAGCAGTTCTTC	TRBD2	-	TRBV9	TRBJ2-1
CASSPGSSGANVLTF	TGTGCCAGCTCACCAGGGAGCTCTGGGGCCAACGTCCTGACTTTC	-	-	TRBV18	TRBJ2-6
CASSPRDLSNQPQHF	TGTGCCAGCAGCCCAAGGGACCTTAGCAATCAGCCCCAGCATTTT	-	-	TRBV5-5	TRBJ1-5
CSVVFGETQYF	TGCAGCGTTGTGTTTGGGGAGACCCAGTACTTC	-	once	TRBV29-1	TRBJ2-5